The clone carrying this T cell receptor (beta chain) turned up a few times. There were TCR beta CDR3 regions amplified from RNA transcripts. Using the HTBI primer set, a first-round RT-PCR was run on the TCR CDR3. Each CDR3 protein is one row after TCRdb ran MiXCR on the multiplex PCR reads. Altogether 380,000 or so distinct CDR3 sequences are present, roughly 13% being singletons, with the ten largest covering just under 25%. The sample originates from a study of T cells in Graves' hyperthyroidism and ophthalmopathy. This CDR3 is 15 amino acids long. The trim removed 4 bases at V and 7 bases at J, leaving 12 bases unmatched. From germline, CDR1 is SGHKS and CDR2 YYEKEE (reference sequence). Exclusion criteria comprised uncontrolled infection, other autoimmune disease, pregnancy or lactation.

Sequences were obtained from blood. V is TRBV5-5 and J is TRBJ2-7, with TRBD1 matching over 9 bases. This TCR was recovered from a woman under 40 with Graves' hyperthyroidism. The CDR3 DNA reads TGTGCCAGCAGCCTCCCGGGACAGGGCTTTGAAGAGCAGTACTTC. Translated: CASSLPGQGFEEQYF.